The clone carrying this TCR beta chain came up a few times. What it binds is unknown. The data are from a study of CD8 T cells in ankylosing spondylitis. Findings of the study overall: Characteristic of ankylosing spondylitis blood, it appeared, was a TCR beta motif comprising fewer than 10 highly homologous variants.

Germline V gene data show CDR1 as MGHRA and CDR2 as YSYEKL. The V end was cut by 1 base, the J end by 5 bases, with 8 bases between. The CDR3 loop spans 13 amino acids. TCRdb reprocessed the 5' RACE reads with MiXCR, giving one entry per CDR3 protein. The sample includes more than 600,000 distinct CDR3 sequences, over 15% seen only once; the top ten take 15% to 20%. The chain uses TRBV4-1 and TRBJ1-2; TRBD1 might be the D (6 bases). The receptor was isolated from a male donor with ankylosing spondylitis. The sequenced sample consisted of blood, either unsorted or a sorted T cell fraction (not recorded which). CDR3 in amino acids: CASSQGGQYGYTF. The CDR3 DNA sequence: TGCGCCAGCAGCCAAGGGGGGCAATATGGCTACACCTTC.